This is a list of T cell receptor beta chains from one sample in a study of regulatory T cells in long-lasting Graves disease. MiXCR was run by TCRdb on the multiplex PCR reads, yielding one entry per CDR3 protein. Among about 560,000 distinct CDR3 sequences listed, around 16% were seen once. A further study also used this sample, focusing on T cells in Graves' hyperthyroidism and ophthalmopathy.

The sequencing here drew on peripheral blood mononuclear cells (PBMCs), taken at new diagnosis, from a patient treated with antithyroid drugs. The receptor source for this set is a man between 18 and 29 years old with Graves disease. CDR3s include the opening cysteine and the closing phenylalanine or tryptophan. D genes are given only for firm matches. Size values are once, few and many counts, or a class for expanded clones, and some rows have none.

clone_size	j_call	v_call	d_call	cdr3_aa	cdr3_nt
many	TRBJ1-2	TRBV30	NA	CAWSYGSGSIMSWYGYTF	TGTGCCTGGAGTTACGGTTCAGGGTCTATAATGTCTTGGTATGGCTACACCTTC
many	TRBJ2-1	TRBV2	TRBD2	CASRDGLAGGREQFF	TGTGCCAGCAGAGATGGACTAGCGGGAGGGCGGGAGCAGTTCTTC
many	TRBJ2-7	TRBV3-1	TRBD2	CASSQEGLAGEEQYF	TGTGCCAGCAGCCAAGAGGGACTAGCGGGTGAAGAGCAGTACTTC
many	TRBJ2-7	TRBV4-2	NA	CASSQQWDFSYEQYF	TGTGCCAGCAGCCAACAATGGGACTTCTCCTACGAGCAGTACTTC
few	TRBJ1-3	TRBV4-2	NA	CASSQDRGGSGNTIYF	TGTGCCAGCAGCCAAGATAGGGGCGGCTCTGGAAACACCATATATTTT
many	TRBJ2-7	TRBV6-1	NA	CASPRANDF	TGTGCCAGCCCCCGGGCAAATGACTTC
few	TRBJ2-2	TRBV7-9	TRBD2	CASSLVASGSPGELFF	TGTGCCAGCAGCTTAGTTGCTAGCGGGAGTCCCGGGGAGCTGTTTTTT
NA	TRBJ2-1	TRBV28	NA	CASSLGATYNEQFF	TGTGCCAGCAGCCTTGGGGCTACCTACAATGAGCAGTTCTTC
many	TRBJ2-3	TRBV12-3/TRBV12-4	NA	CASSPLRADTQYF	TGTGCCAGCAGTCCGCTCCGGGCAGATACGCAGTATTTT
many	TRBJ2-7	TRBV6-5	TRBD2	CASSYSLAGNSYEQYF	TGTGCCAGCAGTTACAGTCTAGCGGGAAACTCCTACGAGCAGTACTTC
many	TRBJ2-7	TRBV4-2	TRBD2	CASSQDPGLAYEQYF	TGTGCCAGCAGCCAAGATCCGGGACTAGCCTACGAGCAGTACTTC
once	TRBJ2-2	TRBV7-9	NA	CASSSAQGNTGELFF	TGTGCCAGCAGCTCGGCGCAGGGAAACACCGGGGAGCTGTTTTTT
NA	TRBJ2-5	TRBV7-9	TRBD1	CASSVGQGSGETQYF	TGTGCCAGCAGCGTGGGACAGGGGAGCGGCGAGACCCAGTACTTC
NA	TRBJ1-2	TRBV30	NA	CAWSGVEGYGYTF	TGTGCCTGGAGTGGGGTGGAGGGCTATGGCTACACCTTC
NA	TRBJ2-1	TRBV5-5	NA	CASSADPASYNEQFF	TGTGCCAGCAGCGCTGACCCCGCCAGTTACAATGAGCAGTTCTTC
few	TRBJ1-1	TRBV27	NA	CASRDPGTSRVTFF	TGTGCCAGCAGGGATCCCGGGACATCCAGGGTTACTTTCTTT
NA	TRBJ1-1	TRBV19	NA	CASKEVGRGGGTEAFF	TGTGCCAGTAAGGAAGTGGGAAGGGGAGGGGGAACTGAAGCTTTCTTT
many	TRBJ2-7	TRBV20-1	NA	CSATLAGSQEQYF	TGCAGTGCAACCTTAGCTGGATCGCAAGAGCAGTACTTC
many	TRBJ2-3	TRBV28	NA	CASSLWHRGRTDTQYF	TGTGCCAGCAGTTTATGGCACCGGGGACGCACAGATACGCAGTATTTT
few	TRBJ2-5	TRBV7-9	TRBD2	CASSSNGGETQYF	TGTGCCAGCAGCTCAAACGGGGGGGAGACCCAGTACTTC
few	TRBJ1-1	TRBV10-1	NA	CASRLDMNTEAFF	TGCGCCAGCCGACTAGATATGAACACTGAAGCTTTCTTT
NA	TRBJ1-2	TRBV5-8	NA	CASSIDRKAGYTF	TGTGCCAGCAGCATTGACAGGAAGGCGGGCTACACCTTC
NA	TRBJ1-1	TRBV4-1	NA	CASSQGRVAFF	TGCGCCAGCAGCCAAGGTAGGGTAGCTTTCTTT
NA	TRBJ1-6	TRBV20-1	NA	CSARDSYNSPLHF	TGCAGTGCTAGGGACAGCTATAATTCACCCCTCCACTTT
many	TRBJ2-1	TRBV11-2	NA	CASSSWDEQFF	TGTGCCAGCAGCTCCTGGGATGAGCAGTTCTTC
NA	TRBJ1-1	TRBV11-2	NA	CASSLWNTEASF	TGTGCCAGCAGCTTATGGAACACTGAAGCTTCCTTT
many	TRBJ2-1	TRBV28	TRBD2	CAGRDRSSYNEQFF	TGTGCCGGGAGGGACCGTAGCTCCTACAATGAGCAGTTCTTC
few	TRBJ2-5	TRBV29-1	NA	CSVRMDLSVQETQYF	TGCAGCGTCCGAATGGACTTATCAGTGCAAGAGACCCAGTACTTC
NA	TRBJ2-3	TRBV5-1	TRBD1	CASSSAPRAGGGTDTQYF	TGCGCCAGCAGCTCGGCTCCGAGGGCAGGGGGTGGCACAGATACGCAGTATTTT
few	TRBJ1-5	TRBV24-1	TRBD1	CATSDFRQGPNQPQHF	TGTGCCACCAGTGATTTTCGACAGGGACCTAATCAGCCCCAGCATTTT
NA	TRBJ2-2	TRBV25-1	TRBD2	CASSDPSGIGTGELFF	TGTGCCAGCAGTGACCCTAGCGGGATCGGTACCGGGGAGCTGTTTTTT
many	TRBJ1-1	TRBV5-1	NA	CASSLVGAGNTEAFF	TGCGCCAGCAGCTTGGTAGGGGCCGGGAACACTGAAGCTTTCTTT
NA	TRBJ2-1	TRBV6-1	TRBD2	CASSQLQTSGRF	TGTGCCAGCAGCCAATTGCAGACTAGCGGTCGCTTC
NA	TRBJ2-1	TRBV9	NA	CASSVGGRGWGEQFF	TGTGCCAGCAGCGTAGGGGGTCGGGGATGGGGTGAGCAGTTCTTC
once	TRBJ1-5	TRBV7-2	NA	CASSSLGQPQHF	TGTGCCAGCAGCTCCCTAGGCCAGCCCCAGCATTTT
many	TRBJ2-7	TRBV7-6	NA	CASSLDRRGSEQYF	TGTGCCAGCAGCTTAGACAGGCGTGGTTCCGAGCAGTACTTC
few	TRBJ2-1	TRBV6-1	NA	CASARSGYNEQFF	TGTGCCAGCGCAAGAAGCGGATACAATGAGCAGTTCTTC
many	TRBJ2-3	TRBV28	TRBD2	CASTGLAGLGTQYF	TGTGCCAGCACGGGACTAGCGGGGCTCGGGACGCAGTATTTT
NA	TRBJ1-1	TRBV18	TRBD1	CASSTTGQGTEAFF	TGTGCCAGCTCGACGACAGGGCAGGGGACTGAAGCTTTCTTT
NA	TRBJ2-7	TRBV7-9	NA	CASSTDPRDEQYF	TGTGCCAGCAGTACAGATCCTAGGGACGAGCAGTACTTC
NA	TRBJ2-7	TRBV4-1	TRBD2	CASSQGISGLDIYEQYF	TGCGCCAGCAGCCAAGGAATATCGGGACTAGATATCTACGAGCAGTACTTC
NA	TRBJ1-5	TRBV7-2	NA	CASSLVSHQPQHF	TGTGCCAGCAGCTTAGTGTCCCATCAGCCCCAGCATTTT
many	TRBJ2-7	TRBV6-2/TRBV6-3	NA	CASSYSGSFAAGEQYF	TGTGCCAGCAGTTACTCCGGGTCTTTCGCGGCCGGCGAGCAGTACTTC
NA	TRBJ2-1	TRBV6-1	NA	CASSPPGSEQFF	TGTGCCAGCAGTCCCCCCGGTAGTGAGCAGTTCTTC
many	TRBJ1-1	TRBV15	NA	CAIQRGSNTEAFF	TGTGCCATACAACGGGGTTCGAACACTGAAGCTTTCTTT
NA	TRBJ2-7	TRBV27	NA	CASSLRGGRGSYEQYF	TGTGCCAGCAGTTTAAGAGGGGGGCGGGGGTCCTACGAGCAGTACTTC
few	TRBJ1-6	TRBV6-4	NA	CASSEEVTSRPLHF	TGTGCCAGCAGCGAAGAGGTCACGTCAAGACCCCTCCACTTT
many	TRBJ2-1	TRBV5-1	TRBD1	CASSLRGTGAHEQFF	TGCGCCAGCAGCTTGCGTGGGACAGGGGCTCACGAGCAGTTCTTC